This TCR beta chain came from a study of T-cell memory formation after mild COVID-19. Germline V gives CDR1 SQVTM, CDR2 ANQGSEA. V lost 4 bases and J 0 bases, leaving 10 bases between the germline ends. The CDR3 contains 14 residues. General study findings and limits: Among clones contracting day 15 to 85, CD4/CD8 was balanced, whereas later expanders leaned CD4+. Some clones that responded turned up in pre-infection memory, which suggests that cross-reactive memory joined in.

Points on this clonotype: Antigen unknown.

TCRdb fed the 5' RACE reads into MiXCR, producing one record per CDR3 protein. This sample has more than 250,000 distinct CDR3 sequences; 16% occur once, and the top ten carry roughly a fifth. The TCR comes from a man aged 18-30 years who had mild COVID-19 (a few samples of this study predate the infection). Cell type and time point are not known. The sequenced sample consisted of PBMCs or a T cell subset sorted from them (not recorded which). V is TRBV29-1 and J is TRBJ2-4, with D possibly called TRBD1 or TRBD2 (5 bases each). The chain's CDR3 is CSVVGTVAKNIQYF. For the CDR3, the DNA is TGCAGCGTTGTGGGGACGGTAGCCAAAAACATTCAGTACTTC.